This T cell receptor beta chain was profiled in a study of blood T cell repertoires in COVID-19. Original processing notes: Estimation of nucleated cell counts relied on the amplification of reference gene primers. Method: immunoSEQ multiplex PCR; TCRdb's copy keeps in-frame clones and lacks some. V, J and clone size were drawn from that table, and D and trimming were deduced from the DNA. The table lists 60,000 to 80,000 clones, 75% to 90% of them singletons, with 18% in the top ten. The CDR3 covers 13 residues. Deletions cut 4 bases from V and 7 bases from J, with 11 bases between. Germline CDR1 is SNHLY and CDR2 is FYNNEI.

Sequencing was carried out using peripheral blood. The chain couples TRBV2 to TRBJ1-5; possibly TRBD1 for D (5 bases). The sequence was obtained from a woman aged 55-69 years with COVID-19, enrolled during active disease. Here the CDR3 DNA reads TGTGCCAGCAGTGTGCAGGGCCGGCAGCCCCAGCATTTT. Its translation is CASSVQGRQPQHF.